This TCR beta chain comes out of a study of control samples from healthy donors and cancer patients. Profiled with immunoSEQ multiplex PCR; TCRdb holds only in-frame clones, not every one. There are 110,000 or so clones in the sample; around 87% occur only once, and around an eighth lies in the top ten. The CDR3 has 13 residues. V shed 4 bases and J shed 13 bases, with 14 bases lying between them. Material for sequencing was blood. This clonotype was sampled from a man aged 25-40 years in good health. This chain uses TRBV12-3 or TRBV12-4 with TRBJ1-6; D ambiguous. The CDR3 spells CASSSSRVGPLHF. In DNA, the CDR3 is TGTGCCAGCAGTTCCTCCAGAGTCGGGCCCCTCCACTTT.